This T cell receptor beta chain was identified during a study of control samples from healthy donors and cancer patients. The ends were cut back, 8 bases at V and 6 bases at J, with 13 bases in the middle. CDR1 and CDR2 from the germline V gene are SGHTA and FQGTGA. The CDR3 contains 13 residues. TCRdb's table, derived via immunoSEQ multiplex PCR, lists solely in-frame clones and lacks some. This sample has some 98,000 clones, with less than 85% found just once. The sequenced sample was PBMCs. The rearrangement links TRBV7-3 to TRBJ2-2; D gene unclear. The TCR originated in a man in his 70s with lung cancer. CDR3 residues: CASGNGGPGELFF. The CDR3 DNA reads as TGTGCCAGCGGTAATGGCGGCCCCGGGGAGCTGTTTTTT.